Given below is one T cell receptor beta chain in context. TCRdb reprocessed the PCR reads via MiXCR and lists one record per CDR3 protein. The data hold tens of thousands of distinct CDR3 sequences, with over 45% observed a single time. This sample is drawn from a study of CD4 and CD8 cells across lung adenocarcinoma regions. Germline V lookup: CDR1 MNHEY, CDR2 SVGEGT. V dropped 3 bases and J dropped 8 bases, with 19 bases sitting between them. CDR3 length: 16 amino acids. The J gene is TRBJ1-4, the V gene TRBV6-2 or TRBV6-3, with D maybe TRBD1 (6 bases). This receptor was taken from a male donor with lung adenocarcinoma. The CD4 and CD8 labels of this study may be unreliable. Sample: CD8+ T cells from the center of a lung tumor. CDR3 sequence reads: CASSYAGGAGMEKLFF. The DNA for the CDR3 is TGTGCCAGCAGTTATGCGGGGGGGGCCGGAATGGAAAAACTGTTTTTT.